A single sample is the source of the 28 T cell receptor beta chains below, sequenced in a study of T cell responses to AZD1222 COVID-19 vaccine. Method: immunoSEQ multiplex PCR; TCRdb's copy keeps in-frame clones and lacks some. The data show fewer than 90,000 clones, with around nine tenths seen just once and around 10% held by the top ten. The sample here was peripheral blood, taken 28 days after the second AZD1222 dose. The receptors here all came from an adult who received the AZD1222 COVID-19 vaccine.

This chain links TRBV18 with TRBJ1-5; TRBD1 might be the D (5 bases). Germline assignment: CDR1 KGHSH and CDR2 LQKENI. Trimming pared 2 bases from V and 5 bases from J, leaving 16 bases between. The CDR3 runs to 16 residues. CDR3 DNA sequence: TGTGCCAGCTCACCATTTCGGGACCCAAAGTATCAGCCCCAGCATTTT. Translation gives CASSPFRDPKYQPQHF.

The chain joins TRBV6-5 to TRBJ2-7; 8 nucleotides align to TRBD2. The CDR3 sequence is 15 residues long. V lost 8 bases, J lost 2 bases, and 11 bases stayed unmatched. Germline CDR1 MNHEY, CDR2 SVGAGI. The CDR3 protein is CASRATSGSTYEQYF. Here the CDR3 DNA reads TGTGCCAGCCGGGCCACTAGCGGTAGCACCTACGAGCAGTACTTC.

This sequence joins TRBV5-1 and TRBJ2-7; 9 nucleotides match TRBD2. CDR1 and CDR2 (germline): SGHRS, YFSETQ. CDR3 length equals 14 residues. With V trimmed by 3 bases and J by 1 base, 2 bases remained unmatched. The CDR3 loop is CASSYTSGSYEQYF. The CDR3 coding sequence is TGCGCCAGCAGCTACACTAGCGGGTCCTACGAGCAGTACTTC.

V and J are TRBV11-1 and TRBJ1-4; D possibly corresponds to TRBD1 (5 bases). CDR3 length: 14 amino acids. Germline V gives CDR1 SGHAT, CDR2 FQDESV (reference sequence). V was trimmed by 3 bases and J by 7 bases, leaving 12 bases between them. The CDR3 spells CASSLWQGGEKLFF. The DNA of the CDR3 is TGTGCCAGCAGCTTGTGGCAGGGAGGTGAAAAACTGTTTTTT.

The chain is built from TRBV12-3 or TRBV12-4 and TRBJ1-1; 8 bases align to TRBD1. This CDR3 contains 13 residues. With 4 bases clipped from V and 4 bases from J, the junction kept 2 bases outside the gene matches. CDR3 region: CASSSQGATEAFF. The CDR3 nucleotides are TGTGCCAGCAGTTCCCAGGGGGCCACTGAAGCTTTCTTT.

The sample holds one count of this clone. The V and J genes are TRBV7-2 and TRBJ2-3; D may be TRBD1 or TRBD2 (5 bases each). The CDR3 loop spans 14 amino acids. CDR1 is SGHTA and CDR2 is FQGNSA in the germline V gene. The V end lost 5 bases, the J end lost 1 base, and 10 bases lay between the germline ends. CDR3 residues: CASSASGRTDTQYF. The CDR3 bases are TGTGCCAGCAGCGCCTCGGGGCGCACAGATACGCAGTATTTT.

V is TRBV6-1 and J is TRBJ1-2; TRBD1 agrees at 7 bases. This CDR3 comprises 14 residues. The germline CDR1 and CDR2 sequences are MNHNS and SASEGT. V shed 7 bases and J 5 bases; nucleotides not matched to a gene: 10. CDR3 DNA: TGTGCCAGCAACCAAATCCCGGGACAGTATGGCTACACCTTC. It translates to CASNQIPGQYGYTF.

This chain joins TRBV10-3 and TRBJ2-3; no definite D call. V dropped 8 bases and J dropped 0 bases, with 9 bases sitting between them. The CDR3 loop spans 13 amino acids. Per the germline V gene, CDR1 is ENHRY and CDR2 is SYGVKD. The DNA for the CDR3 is TGTGCCATCGCTGGCAGTAGCACAGATACGCAGTATTTT. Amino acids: CAIAGSSTDTQYF.

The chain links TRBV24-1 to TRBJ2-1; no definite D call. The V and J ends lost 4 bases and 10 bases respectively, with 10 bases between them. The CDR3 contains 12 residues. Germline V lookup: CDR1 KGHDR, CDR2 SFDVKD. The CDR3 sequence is CATSESPGEQFF. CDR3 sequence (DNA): TGTGCCACCAGTGAGTCACCCGGGGAGCAGTTCTTC.

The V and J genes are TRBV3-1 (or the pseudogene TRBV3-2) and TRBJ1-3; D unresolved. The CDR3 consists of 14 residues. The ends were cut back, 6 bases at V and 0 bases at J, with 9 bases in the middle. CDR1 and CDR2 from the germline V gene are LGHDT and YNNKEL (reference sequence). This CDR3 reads CASSREGSGNTIYF. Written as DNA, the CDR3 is TGTGCCAGCAGTAGAGAGGGCTCTGGAAACACCATATATTTT.

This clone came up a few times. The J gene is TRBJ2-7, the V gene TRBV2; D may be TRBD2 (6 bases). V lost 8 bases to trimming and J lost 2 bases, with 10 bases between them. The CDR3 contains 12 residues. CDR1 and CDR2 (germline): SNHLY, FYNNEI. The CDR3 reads CASRDFTYEQYF. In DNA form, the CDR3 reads TGTGCCAGCCGGGACTTTACCTACGAGCAGTACTTC.

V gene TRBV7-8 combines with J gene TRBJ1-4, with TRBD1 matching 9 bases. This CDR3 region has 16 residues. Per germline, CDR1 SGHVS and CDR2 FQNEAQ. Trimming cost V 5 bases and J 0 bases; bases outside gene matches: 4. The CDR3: CASSPGQGATNEKLFF. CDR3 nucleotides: TGTGCCAGCAGCCCGGGACAGGGAGCAACTAATGAAAAACTGTTTTTT. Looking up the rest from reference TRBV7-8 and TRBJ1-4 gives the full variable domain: GAGVSQSPRYKVAKRGQDVALRCDPISGHVSLFWYQQALGQGPEFLTYFQNEAQLDKSGLPSDRFFAERPEGSVSTLKIQRTQQEDSAVYLCASSPGQGATNEKLFFGSGTQLSVL.

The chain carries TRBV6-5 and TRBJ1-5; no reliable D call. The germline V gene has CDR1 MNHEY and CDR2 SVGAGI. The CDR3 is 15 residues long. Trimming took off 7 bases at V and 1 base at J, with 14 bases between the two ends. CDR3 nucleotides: TGTGCCAGCACCTCGGACCCTGGGAGCAATCAGCCCCAGCATTTT. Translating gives CASTSDPGSNQPQHF.

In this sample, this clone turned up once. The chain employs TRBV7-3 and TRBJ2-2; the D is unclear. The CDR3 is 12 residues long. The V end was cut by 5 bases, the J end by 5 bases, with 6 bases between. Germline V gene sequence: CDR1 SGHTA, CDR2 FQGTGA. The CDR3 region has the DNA TGTGCCAGCAGCACGAGAACCGGGGAGCTGTTTTTT. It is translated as CASSTRTGELFF.

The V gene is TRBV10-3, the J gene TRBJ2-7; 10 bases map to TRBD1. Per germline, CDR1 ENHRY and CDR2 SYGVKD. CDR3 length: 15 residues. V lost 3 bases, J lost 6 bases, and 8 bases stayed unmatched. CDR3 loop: CAISDLGQGIVEQYF. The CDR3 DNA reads TGTGCCATCAGTGACTTGGGACAGGGGATTGTCGAGCAGTACTTC.

CDR3: CASSLHPGKAGELFF. DNA of the CDR3: TGTGCCAGCAGTTTACACCCTGGGAAGGCCGGGGAGCTGTTTTTT. The chain carries TRBV2 and TRBJ2-2; D not certain. V was clipped by 5 bases and J by 6 bases, with 16 bases between them. This CDR3 contains 15 residues. Germline CDR1 reads SNHLY; CDR2 reads FYNNEI.

Here the CDR3 DNA reads TGTGCCAGCAGAAAAGGGACAGGACCCTACGAGCAGTACTTC. Encoded protein: CASRKGTGPYEQYF. This chain connects TRBV27 to TRBJ2-7; 8 bases agree with TRBD1. CDR3 length equals 14 residues. V lost 6 bases to trimming and J lost 2 bases; unmatched junction nucleotides: 6. From germline, CDR1 is MNHEY and CDR2 SMNVEV (reference sequence).

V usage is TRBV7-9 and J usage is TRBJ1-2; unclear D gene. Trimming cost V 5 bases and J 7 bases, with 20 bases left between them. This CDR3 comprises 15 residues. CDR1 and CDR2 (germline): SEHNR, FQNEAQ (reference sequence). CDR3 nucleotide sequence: TGTGCCAGCAGCCCCTTAGGTCTCCGAGGACTTGGCTACACCTTC. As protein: CASSPLGLRGLGYTF.

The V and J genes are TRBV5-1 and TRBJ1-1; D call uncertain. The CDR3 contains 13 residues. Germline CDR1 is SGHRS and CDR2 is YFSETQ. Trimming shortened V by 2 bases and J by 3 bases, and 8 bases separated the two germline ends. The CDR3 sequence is CASSFGVDTEAFF. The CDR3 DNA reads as TGCGCCAGCAGCTTCGGGGTTGACACTGAAGCTTTCTTT.

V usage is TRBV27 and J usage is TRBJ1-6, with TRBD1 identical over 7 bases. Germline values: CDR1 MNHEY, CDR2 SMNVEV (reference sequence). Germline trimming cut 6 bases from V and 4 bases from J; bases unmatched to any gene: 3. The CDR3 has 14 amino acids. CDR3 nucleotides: TGTGCCAGCAGGGGGGACAGATATAATTCACCCCTCCACTTT. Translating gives CASRGDRYNSPLHF.

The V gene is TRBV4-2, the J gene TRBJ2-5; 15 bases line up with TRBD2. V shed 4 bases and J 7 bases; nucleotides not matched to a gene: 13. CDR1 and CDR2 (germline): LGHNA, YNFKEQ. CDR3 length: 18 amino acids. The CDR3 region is CASSPSRGLAGGYGTQYF. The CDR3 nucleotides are TGTGCCAGCAGCCCCTCAAGGGGACTAGCGGGGGGCTACGGGACCCAGTACTTC.

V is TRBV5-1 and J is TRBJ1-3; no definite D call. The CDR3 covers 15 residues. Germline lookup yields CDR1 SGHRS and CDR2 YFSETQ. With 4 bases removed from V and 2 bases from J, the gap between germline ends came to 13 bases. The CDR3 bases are TGCGCCAGCAGCCCGGCGGGGATTGCTGGAAACACCATATATTTT. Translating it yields CASSPAGIAGNTIYF.

The CDR3 here is CASSRPTGAGEKLFF. CDR3 bases: TGCGCCAGCAGCCGCCCCACAGGGGCTGGTGAAAAACTGTTTTTT. The V and J genes are TRBV5-1 and TRBJ1-4; 7 bases fit TRBD1. CDR1 and CDR2 (germline): SGHRS, YFSETQ. CDR3 length equals 15 residues. Trimming cost V 4 bases and J 7 bases; bases outside gene matches: 10.

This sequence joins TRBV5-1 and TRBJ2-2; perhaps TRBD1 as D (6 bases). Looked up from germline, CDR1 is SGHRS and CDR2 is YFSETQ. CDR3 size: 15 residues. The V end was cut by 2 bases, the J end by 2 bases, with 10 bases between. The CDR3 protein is CASSFARGNTGELFF. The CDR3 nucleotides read TGCGCCAGCAGCTTTGCCAGGGGAAACACCGGGGAGCTGTTTTTT. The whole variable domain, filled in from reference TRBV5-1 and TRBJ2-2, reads KAGVTQTPRYLIKTRGQQVTLSCSPISGHRSVSWYQQTPGQGLQFLFEYFSETQRNKGNFPGRFSGRQFSNSRSEMNVSTLELGDSALYLCASSFARGNTGELFFGEGSRLTVL.

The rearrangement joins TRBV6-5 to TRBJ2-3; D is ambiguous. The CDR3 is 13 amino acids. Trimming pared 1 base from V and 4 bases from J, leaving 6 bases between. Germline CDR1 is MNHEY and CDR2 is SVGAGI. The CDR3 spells CASSYLPSDTQYF. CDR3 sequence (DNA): TGTGCCAGCAGTTACTTGCCTTCAGATACGCAGTATTTT.

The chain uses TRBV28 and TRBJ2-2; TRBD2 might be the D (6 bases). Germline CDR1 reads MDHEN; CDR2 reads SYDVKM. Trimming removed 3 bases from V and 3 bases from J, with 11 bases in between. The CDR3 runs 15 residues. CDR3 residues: CASSFVREHTGELFF. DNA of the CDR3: TGTGCCAGCAGTTTTGTACGGGAGCACACCGGGGAGCTGTTTTTT.

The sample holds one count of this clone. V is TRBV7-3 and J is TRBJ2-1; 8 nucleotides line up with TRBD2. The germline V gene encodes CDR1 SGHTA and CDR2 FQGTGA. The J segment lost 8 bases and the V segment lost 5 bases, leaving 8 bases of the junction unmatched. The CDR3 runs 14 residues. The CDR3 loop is CASSPGLGAHEQFF. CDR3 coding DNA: TGTGCCAGCAGCCCGGGACTAGGGGCGCATGAGCAGTTCTTC.

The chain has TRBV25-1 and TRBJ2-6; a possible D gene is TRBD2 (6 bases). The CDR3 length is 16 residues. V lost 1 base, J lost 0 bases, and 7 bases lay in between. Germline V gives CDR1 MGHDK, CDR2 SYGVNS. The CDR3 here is CASSEWRGSGANVLTF. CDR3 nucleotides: TGTGCCAGCAGTGAATGGCGGGGCTCTGGGGCCAACGTCCTGACTTTC.